This TCR beta chain was documented in a study of OX40 agonist ivuxolimab in advanced cancers. Study-level information: Ivuxolimab is an agonistic anti-OX40 (CD134) antibody, and patients were treated with it. Patients were treated with intravenous ivuxolimab, dosed at 0.01 to 10 mg/kg and infused every 2 weeks. Patients with prior anti-PD-1, anti-PD-L1 or anti-CTLA-4 therapy were eligible; 40% had some.

Libraries were prepared by immunoSEQ multiplex PCR; TCRdb keeps only in-frame clonotypes and omits some of them. This repertoire shows about 41,000 clones, around nine tenths found once; its top ten account for about a third. V shed 3 bases and J shed 6 bases, with 17 bases lying between them. Germline V gene lookup returns CDR1 SNHLY and CDR2 FYNNEI. This CDR3 region has 15 residues. General study results and limits: Expanded peripheral T cell antigen specificity was not determined.

To note about this clone: Its antigen is not known.

This sequence joins TRBV2 and TRBJ1-2; unclear D gene. The sample consisted of CD4+ or CD8+ T cells sorted from blood, taken in a trial of the OX40 agonist ivuxolimab. This TCR was recovered from an adult with an advanced solid tumor such as melanoma, head and neck, liver or kidney cancer. CDR3 sequence: CASSDFLADRHGYTF. CDR3 DNA: TGTGCCAGCAGTGACTTCTTGGCGGACCGACATGGCTACACCTTC.